These T cell receptor beta chains were read from a single sample in a study of blood T cell repertoires in COVID-19. Sequencing used immunoSEQ multiplex PCR; TCRdb keeps in-frame clones, though not all of them. The table shows over 100,000 clones, with about 90% occurring only once. Source material: peripheral blood. All receptors derive from a man in his fifties or sixties with active COVID-19. The CDR3 runs from the conserved cysteine through the conserved F or W. D genes are given only for firm matches. The size of a clone is reported for some rows only, either as once, few or many, or as a class for expanded clones.

j_call	clone_size	v_call	d_call	cdr3_aa	cdr3_nt
TRBJ2-1	NA	TRBV2	TRBD1	CASGTDDREFYYNEQFF	TGTGCCAGCGGAACCGATGACAGGGAATTTTACTACAATGAGCAGTTCTTC
TRBJ1-2	NA	TRBV7-2	NA	CASSLAHGGNYGYTF	TGTGCCAGCAGCTTAGCGCATGGGGGCAACTATGGCTACACCTTC
TRBJ2-7	NA	TRBV5-1	TRBD1	CASSLEHRGTYEQYF	TGCGCCAGCAGCTTGGAGCACAGGGGGACCTACGAGCAGTACTTC
TRBJ1-6	NA	TRBV27	NA	CASSRDTDYSPLHF	TGTGCCAGCAGTCGGGACACGGATTATTCACCCCTCCACTTT
TRBJ2-7	NA	TRBV7-2	NA	CASSESRVSYEQYF	TGTGCCAGCAGCGAAAGTCGGGTTTCCTACGAGCAGTACTTC
TRBJ1-1	NA	TRBV19	NA	CASSPRGNTEAFF	TGTGCCAGTAGTCCTCGGGGGAACACTGAAGCTTTCTTT
TRBJ2-1	NA	TRBV5-6	NA	CASSFRGTWFF	TGTGCCAGCAGCTTTCGGGGAACATGGTTCTTC
TRBJ2-7	few	TRBV12-3/TRBV12-4	NA	CASSFRDFYEQYF	TGTGCCAGCAGTTTTCGGGATTTCTACGAGCAGTACTTC
TRBJ1-5	NA	TRBV6-5	NA	CASSYSVPGVSQPQHF	TGTGCCAGCAGTTACTCAGTGCCCGGAGTTAGTCAGCCCCAGCATTTT
TRBJ1-4	NA	TRBV7-8	NA	CASSVTTVEKLFF	TGTGCCAGCAGCGTAACGACAGTTGAAAAACTGTTTTTT
TRBJ1-3	NA	TRBV2	NA	CASREAGNTIYF	TGTGCCAGCAGAGAGGCTGGAAACACCATATATTTT
TRBJ1-5	once	TRBV5-6	TRBD1	CASSSRDRVGNQPQHF	TGTGCCAGCAGCTCTCGGGACAGGGTAGGCAATCAGCCCCAGCATTTT
TRBJ1-3	NA	TRBV6-5	TRBD1	CASSAGTGRNTIYF	TGTGCCAGCAGCGCCGGGACAGGGAGAAACACCATATATTTT
TRBJ2-5	NA	TRBV6-1	TRBD2	CASSELAGETQYF	TGTGCCAGCAGTGAACTAGCGGGTGAGACCCAGTACTTC
TRBJ1-5	once	TRBV7-2	TRBD1	CASSPDRAGNQPQHF	TGTGCCAGCAGCCCCGACAGGGCGGGAAATCAGCCCCAGCATTTT